This TCR beta chain is from a study of shared clonotypes between healthy human individuals. The wider study: Three men and two women, aged 18 to 49, were donors.

Looked up from germline, CDR1 is SGHRS and CDR2 is YFSETQ. The CDR3 loop spans 12 amino acids. V gave up 4 bases and J gave up 7 bases, with 9 bases separating them. A CD45RA+ naive subset and a CD45RA-negative memory subset were split from CD4+ cells. Deep-level assay runs were performed. The assay was immunoSEQ multiplex PCR, and TCRdb's table has in-frame clones only and misses some. The table shows about 2 million clones, with 90% to 95% occurring only once. The TCR comes from a man aged 18-30 years in good health. The gene calls are TRBV5-1 and TRBJ2-1, with D tentatively TRBD2 (6 bases). Sequencing was done on a sample of naive CD4+ T cells sorted from blood. Regarding subset: CD45RA+ positively selected. The CDR3 DNA reads as TGCGCCAGCAGCGTGGAGGGGAATGAGCAGTTCTTC. As protein: CASSVEGNEQFF.